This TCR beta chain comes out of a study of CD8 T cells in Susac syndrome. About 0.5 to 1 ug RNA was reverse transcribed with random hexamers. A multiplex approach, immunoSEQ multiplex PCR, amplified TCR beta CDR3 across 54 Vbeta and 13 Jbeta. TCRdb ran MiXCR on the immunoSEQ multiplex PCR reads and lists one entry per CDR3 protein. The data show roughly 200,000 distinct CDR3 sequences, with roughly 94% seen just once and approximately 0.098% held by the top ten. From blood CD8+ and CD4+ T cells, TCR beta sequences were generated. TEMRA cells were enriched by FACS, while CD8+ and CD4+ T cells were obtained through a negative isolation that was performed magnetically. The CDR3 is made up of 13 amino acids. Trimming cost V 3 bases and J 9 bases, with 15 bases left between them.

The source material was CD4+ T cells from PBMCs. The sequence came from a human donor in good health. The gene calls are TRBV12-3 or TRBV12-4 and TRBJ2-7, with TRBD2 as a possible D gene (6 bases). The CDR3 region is CASSFYVEGTQYF. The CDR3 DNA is TGTGCCAGCAGTTTTTATGTGGAGGGGACGCAGTACTTC.